The 19 T cell receptor beta chains below were found in one sample sequenced in a study of Ad26.COV2.S vaccination and SARS-CoV-2 variants. The repertoire was sequenced with immunoSEQ multiplex PCR; TCRdb's copy has only in-frame clones and lacks some. Of about 400,000 clones in the sample, about 89% were seen once. Treatment noted: some 20 received Ad26.COV2.S at low or high dose, single or two shots; five or six received placebo; per-sample allocation not given. Day 63 after the first injection of vaccine or placebo was the sampling time. The sample in question was peripheral blood, obtained in a trial of Ad26.COV2.S vaccine versus placebo. These receptor sequences come from a person aged 18 to 59 who received the Ad26.COV2.S COVID-19 vaccine or a placebo.

The V and J genes are TRBV5-1 and TRBJ2-2; 7 positions match TRBD2. V lost 3 bases, J lost 6 bases, and 2 bases stayed unmatched. Germline-derived CDR1 and CDR2 are SGHRS and YFSETQ. This CDR3 spans 13 amino acids. The CDR3 DNA follows: TGCGCCAGCAGCTGGACTAGTTCCGGGGAGCTGTTTTTT. It is translated as CASSWTSSGELFF.

The rearrangement links TRBV6-1 to TRBJ1-6, with TRBD1 as a possible D gene (5 bases). With 0 bases removed from V and 11 bases from J, the gap between germline ends came to 23 bases. CDR1 is MNHNS, CDR2 SASEGT, per germline. This CDR3 spans 18 amino acids. The CDR3 DNA follows: TGTGCCAGCAGTGAAGCCGAAAAGGGGCCCTCCACTAGAGCACCCCTCCACTTT. Amino acids: CASSEAEKGPSTRAPLHF.

The V and J genes are TRBV5-4 and TRBJ1-4; TRBD1 agrees at 7 bases. Germline V lookup: CDR1 SGHNT, CDR2 YYREEE (reference sequence). The CDR3 contains 15 residues. The V gene end was trimmed by 0 bases and the J gene end by 1 base; junction bases not matched to a gene: 0. CDR3 coding DNA: TGTGCCAGCAGCTTGGACAGGGGAACTAATGAAAAACTGTTTTTT. It codes for CASSLDRGTNEKLFF.

This clone has just a few counts. This chain joins TRBV10-3 and TRBJ1-5, with D possibly TRBD1 on 5 matching bases. This CDR3 region has 14 residues. The V end was cut by 0 bases, the J end by 3 bases, with 6 bases between. Per germline, CDR1 ENHRY and CDR2 SYGVKD. In DNA, the CDR3 is TGTGCCATCAGTGAGTCGACAGTCAATCAGCCCCAGCATTTT. Its protein product is CAISESTVNQPQHF.

The chain combines TRBV11-3 with TRBJ2-1; D uncertain. This CDR3 has 13 amino acids. Trimming removed 5 bases from V and 1 base from J, with 6 bases in between. Germline CDR1 SGHNT, CDR2 YENEEA. CDR3 in DNA: TGTGCCAGCAGCACCTATTCCTACAATGAGCAGTTCTTC. Translated, it gives CASSTYSYNEQFF. Together with reference TRBV11-3 and TRBJ2-1, the CDR3 gives the full variable domain: EAGVVQSPRYKIIEKKQPVAFWCNPISGHNTLYWYLQNLGQGPELLIRYENEEAVDDSQLPKDRFSAERLKGVDSTLKIQPAELGDSAVYLCASSTYSYNEQFFGPGTRLTVL.

The J gene is TRBJ2-3, the V gene TRBV18; 15 nucleotides line up with TRBD2. Germline assignment: CDR1 KGHSH and CDR2 LQKENI. This CDR3 spans 17 amino acids. Trimming cost V 0 bases and J 5 bases; bases outside gene matches: 3. Written as DNA, the CDR3 is TGTGCCAGCTCACCACCGGGACTAGCGGGAGGACAAGATACGCAGTATTTT. It codes for CASSPPGLAGGQDTQYF.

This clone was detected only once. This chain links TRBV10-3 with TRBJ1-2; TRBD1 matches 7 bases. Looked up from germline, CDR1 is ENHRY and CDR2 is SYGVKD. CDR3 length: 14 residues. V lost 2 bases, J lost 2 bases, and 2 bases stayed unmatched. The CDR3 nucleotides read TGTGCCATCAGTGAGGGACAGGACAACTATGGCTACACCTTC. Its protein product is CAISEGQDNYGYTF.

The rearrangement joins TRBV15 to TRBJ1-6; 7 nucleotides align to TRBD1. Germline loops: CDR1 LNHNV, CDR2 YYDKDF (reference sequence). V gave up 1 base and J gave up 8 bases; unmatched junction bases: 8. This CDR3 region has 16 residues. The CDR3 bases are TGTGCCACCAGCAGAGGACAGGGCAGGGGTGATTCACCCCTCCACTTT. It translates to CATSRGQGRGDSPLHF. Filled out from reference TRBV15 and TRBJ1-6, the complete variable domain reads DAMVIQNPRYQVTQFGKPVTLSCSQTLNHNVMYWYQQKSSQAPKLLFHYYDKDFNNEADTPDNFQSRRPNTSFCFLDIRSPGLGDTAMYLCATSRGQGRGDSPLHFGNGTRLTVT.

The rearrangement joins TRBV24-1 to TRBJ2-3; D might be TRBD1 (6 bases). The CDR3 totals 19 residues. Between the trimmed V and J ends, which lost 4 bases and 0 bases, there was a span of 22 bases. Germline loops: CDR1 KGHDR, CDR2 SFDVKD. This CDR3 is CATSDPRGETDASTDTQYF. DNA for the CDR3: TGTGCCACCAGTGACCCCAGGGGTGAGACAGATGCTAGCACAGATACGCAGTATTTT.

The rearrangement joins TRBV7-9 to TRBJ1-4; D is unresolved. This CDR3 has 15 amino acids. Per germline, CDR1 SEHNR and CDR2 FQNEAQ (reference sequence). Between the trimmed V and J ends, which lost 5 bases and 7 bases, there was a span of 17 bases. CDR3 protein: CASSPTGGVGEKLFF. CDR3 nucleotide sequence: TGTGCCAGCAGCCCCACGGGCGGGGTAGGTGAAAAACTGTTTTTT. Filled out from reference TRBV7-9 and TRBJ1-4, the complete variable domain reads DTGVSQNPRHKITKRGQNVTFRCDPISEHNRLYWYRQTLGQGPEFLTYFQNEAQLEKSRLLSDRFSAERPKGSFSTLEIQRTEQGDSAMYLCASSPTGGVGEKLFFGSGTQLSVL.

The chain employs TRBV10-3 and TRBJ1-1; TRBD1 might be the D (5 bases). The germline gives CDR1 ENHRY, CDR2 SYGVKD. Trimming shortened V by 8 bases and J by 4 bases, and 11 bases separated the two germline ends. This CDR3 is 12 amino acids long. The CDR3 sequence: CAIQGGGTEAFF. CDR3 in DNA: TGTGCCATCCAGGGTGGTGGCACTGAAGCTTTCTTT.

The chain employs TRBV19 and TRBJ2-7; D gene ambiguous. The length of the CDR3 is 15 residues. Trimming removed 3 bases from V and 5 bases from J, with 17 bases in between. Germline V lookup: CDR1 LNHDA, CDR2 SQIVND (reference sequence). In nucleotides, the CDR3 is TGTGCCAGTAGTATGTTTGCGGTAGGCCCCAACGAGCAGTACTTC. This codes for CASSMFAVGPNEQYF.

V is TRBV7-9 and J is TRBJ1-2; D unresolved. The CDR3 spans 18 residues. The V end was cut by 2 bases, the J end by 5 bases, with 24 bases between. Germline CDR1 reads SEHNR; CDR2 reads FQNEAQ (reference sequence). CDR3 sequence: CASSLQLSRGRPSYGYTF. In DNA form, the CDR3 reads TGTGCCAGCAGCTTACAATTGTCTCGCGGCCGGCCTTCGTATGGCTACACCTTC.

The CDR3 DNA follows: TGCGCCAGCAGCCAAGGTAGTGAAGCTTTCTTT. It specifies CASSQGSEAFF. The chain uses TRBV4-1 and TRBJ1-1; D unresolved. Trimming took 1 base from V and 7 from J, leaving 4 bases between them. Germline assignment: CDR1 MGHRA and CDR2 YSYEKL. CDR3 length: 11 amino acids.

The chain recombines TRBV11-2 with TRBJ2-3; 9 bases are shared with TRBD1. V dropped 0 bases and J dropped 4; count of bases not matched to a gene: 8. This CDR3 comprises 17 residues. CDR1 and CDR2 from the germline V gene are SGHAT and FQNNGV. Written as DNA, the CDR3 is TGTGCCAGCAGCTTAGAGGGGCGGGACAGGGCGTCAGATACGCAGTATTTT. Its translation: CASSLEGRDRASDTQYF.

The V gene is TRBV7-2, the J gene TRBJ2-3, with D hard to call. The CDR3 is 13 residues long. V was pared by 6 bases and J by 3 bases, with 10 bases between. Germline values: CDR1 SGHTA, CDR2 FQGNSA. This CDR3 is CASRKGGTDTQYF. As DNA, the CDR3 is TGTGCCAGCAGGAAGGGCGGTACAGATACGCAGTATTTT.

The DNA for the CDR3 is TGTGCCAGCAGCCACCTGGGACAGGGGATTTATGGCTACACCTTC. Translated: CASSHLGQGIYGYTF. V is TRBV6-5 and J is TRBJ1-2; 10 bases are shared with TRBD1. Per the germline V gene, CDR1 is MNHEY and CDR2 is SVGAGI. The J segment lost 5 bases and the V segment lost 6 bases, leaving 9 bases of the junction unmatched. CDR3 length equals 15 residues.

About this clone itself: This specimen includes other DNA sequences encoding the same CDR3. This rearrangement joins TRBV28 to TRBJ1-2, with 10 bases matching TRBD1. Unmatched junction bases numbered 2, after V lost 5 bases and J lost 2 bases. CDR1 is MDHEN and CDR2 is SYDVKM in the germline V gene. CDR3 length equals 14 residues. The CDR3 here is CASSRGQGNYGYTF. The CDR3, as DNA: TGTGCCAGCAGTAGGGGACAGGGGAACTATGGCTACACCTTC.

V and J are TRBV19 and TRBJ2-3; D is possibly TRBD2 (6 bases). The CDR3 sequence is 14 residues long. V was trimmed by 4 bases and J by 6 bases, leaving 14 bases between them. Germline V gene sequence: CDR1 LNHDA, CDR2 SQIVND (reference sequence). CDR3 coding DNA: TGTGCCAGTAGTAAGGGAGGCCTTCTGGATACGCAGTATTTT. Protein sequence: CASSKGGLLDTQYF.